The present entry profiles one T cell receptor (beta chain) with its context. The CDR3 length is 13 residues. V gave up 4 bases and J gave up 5 bases; unmatched junction bases: 3. From germline, CDR1 is SGHDT and CDR2 YYEEEE. The data stem from a study of cytomegalovirus exposure and HLA in healthy donors. The approximately 120-subject validation cohort, separate from the roughly 700-subject first cohort, included the donors. Only in-frame clones appear in the TCRdb table, and some are missing; sequencing was by immunoSEQ multiplex PCR. In the table there are around 60,000 clones, 90% to 96% of which are singletons.

Sequenced material: PBMCs. The rearrangement uses TRBV5-6 and TRBJ2-5; TRBD1 matches 9 bases. This clonotype was sampled from a woman younger than 35 in good health and CMV-seronegative. This CDR3 is CASSPGTGETQYF. In nucleotides, the CDR3 is TGTGCCAGCAGCCCGGGGACAGGGGAGACCCAGTACTTC.